This record concerns one T cell receptor (beta chain) sequence. These data come from a study of blood T cell repertoires in COVID-19. The wider study: Samples came from the United States, Italy and Spain, spanning acute and convalescent COVID-19. PBMCs, B-cell-depleted T cells, or T cells were the source of the cDNA or gDNA that made up the material.

As originally analysed: Reference gene primer amplification gave nucleated cell count estimates. The assay was immunoSEQ multiplex PCR, and TCRdb's table has in-frame clones only and misses some. That table gives V, J and clone size, and the DNA gave D and trimming. The data hold 200,000 to 300,000 clones, with about 79% observed a single time. The sequenced sample was peripheral blood. The source is a woman aged 80 or older with acute or convalescent COVID-19.

The DNA for the CDR3 is TGTGCCAGCAGGGGGACAGCGAACACCGGGGAGCTGTTTTTT. Translated, it gives CASRGTANTGELFF. The chain recombines TRBV6-5 with TRBJ2-2, with 7 positions matching TRBD1. The J segment lost 0 bases and the V segment lost 6 bases, leaving 1 base of the junction unmatched. Germline CDR1 MNHEY, CDR2 SVGAGI. This CDR3 has 14 amino acids.